The T cell receptor beta chain described here comes from a study of blood T cells in healthy people across ages. The overall study: Template-switching capture recovered about one barcoded beta molecule per two T cells.

Germline V gene sequence: CDR1 SQVTM, CDR2 ANQGSEA. The V gene lost 3 bases and the J gene lost 8 bases, with 17 bases spanning the gap. CDR3 length equals 14 residues. Primed by a sample-barcoded 5' primer and a J-beta primer mix, a second PCR proceeded for roughly 7 to 11 cycles. Each CDR3 protein gets one entry after TCRdb re-called the 5' RACE reads with MiXCR. Here the sample spans around 1.5 million distinct CDR3 sequences, roughly 32% being singletons. Regarding the study as a whole: Older age coincided with a roughly linear decline in TCR beta diversity per million T cells.

Only a few counts were recorded for this clonotype. Its antigen is undetermined. Sequences were obtained from blood. This clonotype was obtained from a woman aged 30 to 39 in good health. The chain couples TRBV29-1 to TRBJ2-1; TRBD2 is a possible D gene (6 bases). Here the CDR3 reads CSVEQAGVRYEQFF. The CDR3 bases are TGCAGCGTTGAGCAAGCGGGCGTCAGGTATGAGCAGTTCTTC.